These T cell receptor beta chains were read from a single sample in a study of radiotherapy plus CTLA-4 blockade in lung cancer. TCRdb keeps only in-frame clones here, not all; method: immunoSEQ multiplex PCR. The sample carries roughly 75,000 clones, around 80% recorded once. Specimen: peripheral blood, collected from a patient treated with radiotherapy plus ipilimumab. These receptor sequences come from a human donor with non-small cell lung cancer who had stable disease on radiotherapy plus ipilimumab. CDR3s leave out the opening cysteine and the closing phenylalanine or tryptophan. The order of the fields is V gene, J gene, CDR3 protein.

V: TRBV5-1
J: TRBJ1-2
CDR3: ASSLVGYGYT

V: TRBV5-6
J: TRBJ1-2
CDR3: ASSSPRGNGYT

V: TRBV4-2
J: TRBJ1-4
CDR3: ASSQTINEKLF

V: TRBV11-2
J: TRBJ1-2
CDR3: ASSLGGVNYGYT

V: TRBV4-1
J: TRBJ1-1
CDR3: ASRPDGRSGGEAF

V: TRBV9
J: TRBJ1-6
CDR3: ASSVVQGSPLH

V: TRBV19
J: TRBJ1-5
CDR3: ASSDGYSNQPQH

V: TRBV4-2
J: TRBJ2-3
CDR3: ASSQDLRLAGRAADTQY

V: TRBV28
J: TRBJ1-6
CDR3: ASYRGHNSPLH

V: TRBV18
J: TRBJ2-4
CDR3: ASSPSGGRAENIQY

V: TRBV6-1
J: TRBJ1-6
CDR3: ASSEADGLGDLNSPLH

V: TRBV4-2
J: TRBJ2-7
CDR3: ASSQEGTGAIYEQY

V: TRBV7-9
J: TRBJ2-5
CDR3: ASSFGDRARETQY

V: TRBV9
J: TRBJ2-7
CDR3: ASSVGGSGSRYEQY

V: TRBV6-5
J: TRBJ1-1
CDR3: ASTSRTEAF

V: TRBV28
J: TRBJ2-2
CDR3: ASRRQGAGGELF

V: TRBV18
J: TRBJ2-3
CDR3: ASSPTVSSTDTQY

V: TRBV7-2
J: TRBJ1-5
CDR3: ASSFQGRVGNQPQH

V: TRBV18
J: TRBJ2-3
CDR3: ASSLSLASRTDTQY

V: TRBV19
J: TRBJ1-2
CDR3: ASSFGQGALGYT

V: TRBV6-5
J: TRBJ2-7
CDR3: ASKMGGAYEQY

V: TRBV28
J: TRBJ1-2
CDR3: ASMERSGSYGYT

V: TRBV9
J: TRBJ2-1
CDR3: ASSELLSGSYNEQF

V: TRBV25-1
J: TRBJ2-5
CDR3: ASSESRTGGFSETQY

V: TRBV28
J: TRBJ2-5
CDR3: ASSSTMTGSETQY

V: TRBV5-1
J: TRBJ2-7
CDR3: ASGLVGQSSYEQY

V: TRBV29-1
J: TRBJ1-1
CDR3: SVVQGEIEAF

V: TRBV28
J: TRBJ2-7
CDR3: ASSVPGLARLEQY

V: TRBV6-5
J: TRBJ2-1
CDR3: ASSPTGVNEQF

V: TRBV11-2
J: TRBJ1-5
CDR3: ASSASGGNQPQH

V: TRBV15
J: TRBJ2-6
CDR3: ATSRLPILGGANVLT

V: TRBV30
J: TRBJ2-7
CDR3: ATTASGNSYEQY

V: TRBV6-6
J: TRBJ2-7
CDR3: ASSLRQGPYEQY

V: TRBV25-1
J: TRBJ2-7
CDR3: ASSTFEQY

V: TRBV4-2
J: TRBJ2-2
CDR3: ASSQVPGELF

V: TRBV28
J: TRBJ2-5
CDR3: ASSWGRGETQY

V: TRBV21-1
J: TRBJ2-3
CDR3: ASSPSGGRWRGDYTQY

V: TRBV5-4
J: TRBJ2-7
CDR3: ASSGPQGGSSYEQY

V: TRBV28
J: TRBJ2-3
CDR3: ASSSLGDTQY

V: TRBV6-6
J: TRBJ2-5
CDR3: ASRDRQGAQETQY

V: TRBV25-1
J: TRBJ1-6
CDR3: ASSYTGYSPLH

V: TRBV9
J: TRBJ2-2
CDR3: ASSVEERVPGELF

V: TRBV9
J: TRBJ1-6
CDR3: ASSEGGNSALH

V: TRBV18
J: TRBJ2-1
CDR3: ASSPQAEQF

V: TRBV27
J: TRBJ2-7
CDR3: ASSFQGIPYEQY

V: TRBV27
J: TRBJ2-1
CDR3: ASSPRAGFSSYNEQF

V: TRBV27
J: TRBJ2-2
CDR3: ASSLSRLAGGTGELF